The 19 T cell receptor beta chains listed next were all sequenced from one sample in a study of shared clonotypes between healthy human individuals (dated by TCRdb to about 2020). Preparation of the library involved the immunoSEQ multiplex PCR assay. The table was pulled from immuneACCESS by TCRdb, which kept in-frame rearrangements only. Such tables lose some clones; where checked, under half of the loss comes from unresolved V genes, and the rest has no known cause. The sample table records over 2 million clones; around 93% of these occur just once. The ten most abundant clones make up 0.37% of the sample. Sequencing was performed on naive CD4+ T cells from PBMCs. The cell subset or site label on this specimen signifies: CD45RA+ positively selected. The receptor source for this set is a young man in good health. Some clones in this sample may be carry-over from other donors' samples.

CDR3 coding DNA: TGTGCCAGCAGCCAACCCCACGGGACAGGCTATGGCTACACCTTC. Residues: CASSQPHGTGYGYTF. V is TRBV28 and J is TRBJ1-2; TRBD1 aligns across 8 bases. CDR1 is MDHEN, CDR2 SYDVKM, per germline. V shed 6 bases, J shed 4 bases, and the junction held 10 bases outside the gene matches. The CDR3 consists of 15 residues.

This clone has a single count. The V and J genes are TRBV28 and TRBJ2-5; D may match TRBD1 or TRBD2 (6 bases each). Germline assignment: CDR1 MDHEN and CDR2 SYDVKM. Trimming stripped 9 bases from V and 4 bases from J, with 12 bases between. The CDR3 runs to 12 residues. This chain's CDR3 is CASGGRGETQYF. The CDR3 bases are TGTGCCAGTGGGGGGCGGGGAGAGACCCAGTACTTC.

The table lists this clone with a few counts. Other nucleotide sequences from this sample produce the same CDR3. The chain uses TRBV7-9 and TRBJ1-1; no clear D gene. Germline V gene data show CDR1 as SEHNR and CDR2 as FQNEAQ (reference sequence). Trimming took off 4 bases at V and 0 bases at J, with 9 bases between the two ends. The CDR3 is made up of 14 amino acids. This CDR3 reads CASSWTGMNTEAFF. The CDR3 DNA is TGTGCCAGCAGCTGGACGGGCATGAACACTGAAGCTTTCTTT.

This CDR3 is CASSRDRGTYNEQFF. In DNA form, the CDR3 reads TGTGCCAGCAGCAGGGACAGGGGTACCTACAATGAGCAGTTCTTC. The chain carries TRBV5-4 and TRBJ2-1, with 10 bases identical to TRBD1. This CDR3 has 15 amino acids. V lost 4 bases and J lost 2; bases outside the gene matches: 3. CDR1 and CDR2 (germline): SGHNT, YYREEE (reference sequence).

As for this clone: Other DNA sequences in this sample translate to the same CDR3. The CDR3 region has the DNA TGCGCCAGCAGCTTCGGTGATACGCAGTATTTT. This encodes CASSFGDTQYF. The chain employs TRBV5-1 and TRBJ2-3; D remains unclear. The germline V and J ends were trimmed by 2 bases and 6 bases, with 4 bases remaining between them. The CDR3 loop spans 11 amino acids. CDR1 and CDR2 from the germline V gene are SGHRS and YFSETQ.

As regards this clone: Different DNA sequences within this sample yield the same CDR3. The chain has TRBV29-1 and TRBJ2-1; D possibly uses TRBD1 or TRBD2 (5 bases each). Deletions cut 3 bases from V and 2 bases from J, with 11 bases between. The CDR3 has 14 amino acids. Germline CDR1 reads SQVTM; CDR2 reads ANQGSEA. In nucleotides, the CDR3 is TGCAGCGTTGAGAGGGGATTAACCTACAATGAGCAGTTCTTC. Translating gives CSVERGLTYNEQFF.

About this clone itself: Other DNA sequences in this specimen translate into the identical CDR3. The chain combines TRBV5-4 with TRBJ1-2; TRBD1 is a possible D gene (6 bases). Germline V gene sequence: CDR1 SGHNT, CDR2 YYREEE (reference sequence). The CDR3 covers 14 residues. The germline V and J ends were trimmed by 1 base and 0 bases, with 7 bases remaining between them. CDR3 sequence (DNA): TGTGCCAGCAGCTTGCGGACAGCTAACTATGGCTACACCTTC. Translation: CASSLRTANYGYTF.

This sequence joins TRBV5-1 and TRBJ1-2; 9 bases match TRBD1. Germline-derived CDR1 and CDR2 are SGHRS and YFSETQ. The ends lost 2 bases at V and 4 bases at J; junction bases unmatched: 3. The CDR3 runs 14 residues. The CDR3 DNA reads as TGCGCCAGCAGCTTTCCGGACAGGGGCTATGGCTACACCTTC. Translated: CASSFPDRGYGYTF.

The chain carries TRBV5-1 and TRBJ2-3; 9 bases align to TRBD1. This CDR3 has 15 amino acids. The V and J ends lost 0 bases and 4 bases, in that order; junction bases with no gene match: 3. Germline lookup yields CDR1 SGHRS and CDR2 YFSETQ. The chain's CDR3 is CASSLVQGASDTQYF. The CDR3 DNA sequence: TGCGCCAGCAGCTTGGTACAGGGGGCTTCAGATACGCAGTATTTT. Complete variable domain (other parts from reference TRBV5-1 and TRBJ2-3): KAGVTQTPRYLIKTRGQQVTLSCSPISGHRSVSWYQQTPGQGLQFLFEYFSETQRNKGNFPGRFSGRQFSNSRSEMNVSTLELGDSALYLCASSLVQGASDTQYFGPGTRLTVL.

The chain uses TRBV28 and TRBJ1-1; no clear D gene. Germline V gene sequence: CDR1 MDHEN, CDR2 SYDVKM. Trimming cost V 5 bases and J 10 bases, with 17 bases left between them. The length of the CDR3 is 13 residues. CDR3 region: CASSPLLPARAFF. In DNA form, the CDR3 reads TGTGCCAGCAGTCCGTTGTTACCGGCCCGAGCTTTCTTT. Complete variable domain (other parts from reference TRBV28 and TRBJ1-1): DVKVTQSSRYLVKRTGEKVFLECVQDMDHENMFWYRQDPGLGLRLIYFSYDVKMKEKGDIPEGYSVSREKKERFSLILESASTNQTSMYLCASSPLLPARAFFGQGTRLTVV.

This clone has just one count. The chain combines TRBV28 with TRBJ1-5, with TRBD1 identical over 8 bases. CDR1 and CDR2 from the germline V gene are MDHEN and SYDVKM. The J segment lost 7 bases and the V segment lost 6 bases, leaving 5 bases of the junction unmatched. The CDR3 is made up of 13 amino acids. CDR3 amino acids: CASSGDRLQPQHF. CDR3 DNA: TGTGCCAGCAGCGGGGACAGGTTGCAGCCCCAGCATTTT.

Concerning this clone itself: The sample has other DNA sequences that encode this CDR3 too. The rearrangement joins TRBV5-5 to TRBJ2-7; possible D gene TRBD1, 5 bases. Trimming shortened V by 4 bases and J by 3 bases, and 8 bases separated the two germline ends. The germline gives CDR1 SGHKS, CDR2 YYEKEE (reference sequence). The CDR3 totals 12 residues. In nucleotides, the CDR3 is TGTGCCAGCAGCCTGACAGACTACGAGCAGTACTTC. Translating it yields CASSLTDYEQYF.

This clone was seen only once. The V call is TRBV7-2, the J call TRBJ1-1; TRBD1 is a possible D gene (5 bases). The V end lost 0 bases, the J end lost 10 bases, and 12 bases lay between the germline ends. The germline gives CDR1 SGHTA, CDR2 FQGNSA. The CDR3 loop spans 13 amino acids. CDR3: CASSLARGGVAFF. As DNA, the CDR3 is TGTGCCAGCAGCTTAGCGCGTGGAGGGGTAGCTTTCTTT.

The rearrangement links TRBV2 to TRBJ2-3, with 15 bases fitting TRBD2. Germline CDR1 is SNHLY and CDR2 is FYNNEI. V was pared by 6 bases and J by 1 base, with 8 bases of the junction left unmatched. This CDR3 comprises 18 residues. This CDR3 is CASRTPGLAGGRTDTQYF. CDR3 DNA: TGTGCCAGCAGAACGCCGGGACTAGCGGGAGGACGCACAGATACGCAGTATTTT.

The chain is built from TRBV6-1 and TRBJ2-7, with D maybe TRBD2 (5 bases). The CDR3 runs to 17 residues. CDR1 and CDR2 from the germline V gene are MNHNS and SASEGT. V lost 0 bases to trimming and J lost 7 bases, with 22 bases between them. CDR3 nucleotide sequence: TGTGCCAGCAGTGAAGCGATGGGAGCCCCCTATTTGGGGGAGCAGTACTTC. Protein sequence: CASSEAMGAPYLGEQYF.

The CDR3 sequence is CASRYERAGSSYEQYF. CDR3 in DNA: TGTGCCAGCAGATACGAGCGGGCCGGGAGCTCCTACGAGCAGTACTTC. J is TRBJ2-7 and V is TRBV6-5, with D perhaps matching TRBD2 (6 bases). This CDR3 is 16 amino acids long. Germline V CDR1 and CDR2: MNHEY, SVGAGI. Trimming stripped 6 bases from V and 0 bases from J, with 18 bases between.

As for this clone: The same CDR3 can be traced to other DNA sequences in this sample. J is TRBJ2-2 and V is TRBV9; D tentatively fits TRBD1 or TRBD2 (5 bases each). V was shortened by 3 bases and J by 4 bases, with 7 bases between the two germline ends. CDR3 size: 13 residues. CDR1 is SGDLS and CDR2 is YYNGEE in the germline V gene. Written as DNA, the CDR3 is TGTGCCAGCAGCGCCGGGACCACCGGGGAGCTGTTTTTT. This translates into CASSAGTTGELFF.

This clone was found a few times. The CDR3 nucleotides are TGTGCCATCAGTGAGCAGAGCTCCTACAATGAGCAGTTCTTC. This sequence encodes CAISEQSSYNEQFF. The chain employs TRBV10-3 and TRBJ2-1, with no clear D. Germline loops: CDR1 ENHRY, CDR2 SYGVKD. There are 14 residues in the CDR3. V was pared by 2 bases and J by 0 bases, with 5 bases between.

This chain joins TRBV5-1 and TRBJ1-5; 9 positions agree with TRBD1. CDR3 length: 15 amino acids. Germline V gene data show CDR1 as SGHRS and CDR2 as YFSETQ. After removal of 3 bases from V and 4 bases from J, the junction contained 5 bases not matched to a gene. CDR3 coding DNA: TGCGCCAGCAGCTCCACAGGGGGCAGGAATCAGCCCCAGCATTTT. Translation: CASSSTGGRNQPQHF.